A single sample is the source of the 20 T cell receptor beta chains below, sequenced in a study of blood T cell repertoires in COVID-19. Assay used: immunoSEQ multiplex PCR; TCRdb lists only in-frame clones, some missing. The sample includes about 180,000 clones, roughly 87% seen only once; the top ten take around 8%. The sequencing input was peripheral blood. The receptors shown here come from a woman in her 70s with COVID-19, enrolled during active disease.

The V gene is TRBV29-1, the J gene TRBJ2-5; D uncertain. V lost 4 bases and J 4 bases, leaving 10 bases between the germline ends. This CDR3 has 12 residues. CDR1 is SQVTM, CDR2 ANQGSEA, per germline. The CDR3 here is CSVAGLGETQYF. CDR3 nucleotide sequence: TGCAGCGTTGCCGGGTTGGGAGAGACCCAGTACTTC.

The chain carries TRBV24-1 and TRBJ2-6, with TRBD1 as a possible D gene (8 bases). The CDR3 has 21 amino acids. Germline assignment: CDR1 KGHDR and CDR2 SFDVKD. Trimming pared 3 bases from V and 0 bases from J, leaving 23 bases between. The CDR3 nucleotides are TGTGCCACCAGTGATGTAACAGGGGGAGGGATGAATCCCTCTGGGGCCAACGTCCTGACTTTC. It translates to CATSDVTGGGMNPSGANVLTF.

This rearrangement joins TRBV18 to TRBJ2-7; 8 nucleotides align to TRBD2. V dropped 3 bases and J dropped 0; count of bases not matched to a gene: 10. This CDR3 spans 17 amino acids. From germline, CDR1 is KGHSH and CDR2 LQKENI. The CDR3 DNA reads TGTGCCAGCTCACCGTTGTTAGCGGGGTTAAGCTCCTACGAGCAGTACTTC. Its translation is CASSPLLAGLSSYEQYF.

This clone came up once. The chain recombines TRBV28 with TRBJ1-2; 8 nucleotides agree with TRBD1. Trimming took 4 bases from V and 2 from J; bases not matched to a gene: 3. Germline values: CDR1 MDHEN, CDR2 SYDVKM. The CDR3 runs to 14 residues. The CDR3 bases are TGTGCCAGCAGTTCCTGGACAGGGAACTATGGCTACACCTTC. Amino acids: CASSSWTGNYGYTF.

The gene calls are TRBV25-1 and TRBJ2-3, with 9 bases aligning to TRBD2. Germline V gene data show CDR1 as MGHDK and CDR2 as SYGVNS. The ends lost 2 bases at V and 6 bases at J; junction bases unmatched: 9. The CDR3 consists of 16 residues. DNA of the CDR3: TGTGCCAGCAGTGAAGGGGCTAGCGGGGATGCGGATACGCAGTATTTT. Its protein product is CASSEGASGDADTQYF.

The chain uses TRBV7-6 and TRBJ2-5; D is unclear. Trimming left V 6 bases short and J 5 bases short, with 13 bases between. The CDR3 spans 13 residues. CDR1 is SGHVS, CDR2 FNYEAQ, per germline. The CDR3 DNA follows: TGTGCCAGCAGTCTACAGAGACGGGAGACCCAGTACTTC. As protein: CASSLQRRETQYF. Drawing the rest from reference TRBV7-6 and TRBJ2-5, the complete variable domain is GAGVSQSPRYKVTKRGQDVALRCDPISGHVSLYWYRQALGQGPEFLTYFNYEAQQDKSGLPNDRFSAERPEGSISTLTIQRTEQRDSAMYRCASSLQRRETQYFGPGTRLLVL.

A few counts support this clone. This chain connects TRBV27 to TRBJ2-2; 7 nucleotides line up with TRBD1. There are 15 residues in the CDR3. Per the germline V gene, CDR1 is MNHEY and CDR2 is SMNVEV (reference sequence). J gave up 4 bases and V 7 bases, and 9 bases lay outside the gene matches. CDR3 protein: CASTNRGFGTGELFF. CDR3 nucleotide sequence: TGTGCCAGCACTAACAGGGGTTTCGGCACCGGGGAGCTGTTTTTT.

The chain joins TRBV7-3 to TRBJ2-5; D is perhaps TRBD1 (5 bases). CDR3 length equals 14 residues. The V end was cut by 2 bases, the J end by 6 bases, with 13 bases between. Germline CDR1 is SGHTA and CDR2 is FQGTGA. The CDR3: CASSLHPTGQTQYF. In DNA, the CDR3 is TGTGCCAGCAGCTTACACCCTACAGGCCAGACCCAGTACTTC.

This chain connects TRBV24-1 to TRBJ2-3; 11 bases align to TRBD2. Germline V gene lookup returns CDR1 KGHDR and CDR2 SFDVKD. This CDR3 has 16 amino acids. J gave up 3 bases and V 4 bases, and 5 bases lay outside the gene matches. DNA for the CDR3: TGTGCCACCAGTGACATTAGCGGGAGGGGTACAGATACGCAGTATTTT. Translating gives CATSDISGRGTDTQYF.

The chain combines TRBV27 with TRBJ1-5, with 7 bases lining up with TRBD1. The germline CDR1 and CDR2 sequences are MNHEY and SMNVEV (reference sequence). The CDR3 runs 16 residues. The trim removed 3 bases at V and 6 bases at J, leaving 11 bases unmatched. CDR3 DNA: TGTGCCAGCAGTTTGTCCGGGACAGTCGTTGGTCAGCCCCAGCATTTT. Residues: CASSLSGTVVGQPQHF.

CDR3: CASSFRTGGNNSPLHF. CDR3 bases: TGTGCCAGCAGTTTTCGGACAGGGGGGAATAATTCACCCCTCCACTTT. The V call is TRBV6-5, the J call TRBJ1-6, with 10 positions matching TRBD1. The trim removed 4 bases at V and 5 bases at J, leaving 5 bases unmatched. CDR3 size: 16 residues. Per the germline V gene, CDR1 is MNHEY and CDR2 is SVGAGI.

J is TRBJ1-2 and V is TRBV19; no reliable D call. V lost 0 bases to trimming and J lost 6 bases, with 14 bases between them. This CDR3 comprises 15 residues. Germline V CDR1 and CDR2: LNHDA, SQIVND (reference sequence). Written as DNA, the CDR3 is TGTGCCAGTAGTATAGACACCGGGTCTTACGATGGCTACACCTTC. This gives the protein CASSIDTGSYDGYTF. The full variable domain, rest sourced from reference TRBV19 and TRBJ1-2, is DGGITQSPKYLFRKEGQNVTLSCEQNLNHDAMYWYRQDPGQGLRLIYYSQIVNDFQKGDIAEGYSVSREKKESFPLTVTSAQKNPTAFYLCASSIDTGSYDGYTFGSGTRLTVV.

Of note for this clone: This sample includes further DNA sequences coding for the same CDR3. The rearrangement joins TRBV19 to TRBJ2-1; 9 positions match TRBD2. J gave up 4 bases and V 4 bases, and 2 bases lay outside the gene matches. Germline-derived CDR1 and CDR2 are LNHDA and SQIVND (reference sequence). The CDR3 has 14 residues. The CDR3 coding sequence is TGTGCCAGTAGTAGACTAGCGGATTACAATGAGCAGTTCTTC. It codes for CASSRLADYNEQFF.

The DNA for the CDR3 is TGTGCCAGCACCCGAACAGGGAAAACCCTCCACTTT. Residues: CASTRTGKTLHF. The V call is TRBV28, the J call TRBJ1-6, with D maybe TRBD1 (6 bases). CDR1 and CDR2 (germline): MDHEN, SYDVKM. CDR3 length: 12 residues. The V and J ends lost 7 bases and 14 bases respectively, with 15 bases between them.

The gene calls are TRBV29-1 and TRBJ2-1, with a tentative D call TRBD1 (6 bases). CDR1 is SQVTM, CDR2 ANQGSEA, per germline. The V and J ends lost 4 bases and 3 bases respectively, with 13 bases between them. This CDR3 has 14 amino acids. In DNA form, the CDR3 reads TGCAGCGTTGGGGGGCGAGGACTCTACAATGAGCAGTTCTTC. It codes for CSVGGRGLYNEQFF.

Written as DNA, the CDR3 is TGTGCCAGCAGCCTTAGCGGGAGTGGCAGTGAGCAGTTCTTC. Amino acids: CASSLSGSGSEQFF. This chain uses TRBV7-3 with TRBJ2-1; 9 bases map to TRBD2. After removal of 5 bases from V and 9 bases from J, the junction contained 8 bases not matched to a gene. Germline assignment: CDR1 SGHTA and CDR2 FQGTGA. The CDR3 has 14 amino acids.

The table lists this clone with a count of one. CDR3 loop: CASSERGIQPQHF. CDR3 nucleotide sequence: TGTGCCAGCAGTGAACGCGGGATTCAGCCCCAGCATTTT. This rearrangement joins TRBV6-1 to TRBJ1-5, with D uncertain. CDR3 length equals 13 residues. V was trimmed by 2 bases and J by 6 bases, leaving 8 bases between them. Per the germline V gene, CDR1 is MNHNS and CDR2 is SASEGT.

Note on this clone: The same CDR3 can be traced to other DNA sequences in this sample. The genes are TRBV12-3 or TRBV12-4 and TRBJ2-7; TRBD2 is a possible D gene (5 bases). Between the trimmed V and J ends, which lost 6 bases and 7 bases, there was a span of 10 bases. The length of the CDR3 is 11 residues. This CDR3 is CASSYSGEQYF. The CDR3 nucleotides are TGTGCCAGCAGCTACTCGGGGGAGCAGTACTTC.

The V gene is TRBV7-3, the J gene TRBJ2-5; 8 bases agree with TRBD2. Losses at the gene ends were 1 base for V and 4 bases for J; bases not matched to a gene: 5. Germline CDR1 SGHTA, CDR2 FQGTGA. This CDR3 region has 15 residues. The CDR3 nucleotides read TGTGCCAGCAGCTTAATGGCCGGGAGGGGAGAGACCCAGTACTTC. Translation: CASSLMAGRGETQYF.

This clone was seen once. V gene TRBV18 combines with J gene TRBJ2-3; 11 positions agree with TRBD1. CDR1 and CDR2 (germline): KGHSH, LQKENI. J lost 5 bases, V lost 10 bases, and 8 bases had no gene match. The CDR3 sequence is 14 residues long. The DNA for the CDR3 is TGTGCCAACAGACCGGGACAGGGGGAAGATACGCAGTATTTT. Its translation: CANRPGQGEDTQYF.